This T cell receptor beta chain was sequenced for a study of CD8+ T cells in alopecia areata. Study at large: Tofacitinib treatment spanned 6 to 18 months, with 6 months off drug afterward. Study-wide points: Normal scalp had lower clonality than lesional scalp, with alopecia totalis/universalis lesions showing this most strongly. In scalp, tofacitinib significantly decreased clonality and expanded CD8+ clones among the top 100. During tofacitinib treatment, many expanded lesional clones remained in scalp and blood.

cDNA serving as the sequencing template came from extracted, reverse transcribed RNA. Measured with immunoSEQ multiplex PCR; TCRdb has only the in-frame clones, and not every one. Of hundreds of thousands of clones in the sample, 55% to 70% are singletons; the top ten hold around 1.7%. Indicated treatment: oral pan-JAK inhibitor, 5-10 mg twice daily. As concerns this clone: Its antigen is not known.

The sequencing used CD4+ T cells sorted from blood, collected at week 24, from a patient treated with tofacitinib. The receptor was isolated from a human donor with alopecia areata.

The CDR3 protein is CASLTLTDTYNEQFF. The CDR3 DNA reads TGTGCCAGCCTCACGCTGACAGACACCTACAATGAGCAGTTCTTC. The rearrangement joins TRBV28 to TRBJ2-1; D might be TRBD1 (5 bases). V lost 8 bases, J lost 2 bases, and 16 bases lay in between. The germline V gene encodes CDR1 MDHEN and CDR2 SYDVKM. This CDR3 is 15 amino acids long. The variable domain in full, with the rest retrieved from reference TRBV28 and TRBJ2-1, is DVKVTQSSRYLVKRTGEKVFLECVQDMDHENMFWYRQDPGLGLRLIYFSYDVKMKEKGDIPEGYSVSREKKERFSLILESASTNQTSMYLCASLTLTDTYNEQFFGPGTRLTVL.